Detailed here is one T cell receptor (beta chain). Its target is unknown. This specimen belongs to a study of cytomegalovirus exposure and HLA in healthy donors. Study outcomes and limitations: Most TCR beta V segments were productive about 90% or about 30% of the time in an earlier analysis.

Both 60 Vbeta primers and 13 Jbeta primers went into the PCR. Per the original data handling: Later, an analysis found around 80 million unique TCR beta chains, and approximately 10 million of these were shared. Profiled with immunoSEQ multiplex PCR; TCRdb holds only in-frame clones, not every one. V, J and clone size derive from that table, while D and trimming were established from the DNA sequence. The data contain 160,000 or so clones, around three quarters of them singletons. The germline gives CDR1 ENHRY, CDR2 SYGVKD. The CDR3 is 13 amino acids. The ends were cut back, 4 bases at V and 3 bases at J, with 10 bases in the middle.

Sequences were obtained from PBMCs. The receptor was isolated from a middle-aged man in good health and CMV-seronegative. The rearrangement joins TRBV10-3 to TRBJ2-7; D might be TRBD1 (5 bases). CDR3 sequence (DNA): TGTGCCATCAGTGTGGGGCGGAACTACGAGCAGTACTTC. Translated, it gives CAISVGRNYEQYF.